One and the same sample provided the 21 T cell receptor beta chains below, sequenced in a study of T cells after yellow fever vaccination (dated by TCRdb to the late 2010s). Library generation was performed with 5' RACE. Reads for this sample came from an Illumina NovaSeq 6000. In TCRdb, the public reads were trimmed at Q25 with fastp and aligned with MiXCR, with productive beta chains retained. Each record represents a unique CDR3 protein, reported with the most common genes and DNA among its rows. For this sample there are around 310,000 distinct CDR3 sequences; approximately 4% appear just once. The ten largest clonotypes hold roughly a quarter of the sample. This sample's treatment or condition label indicates: live attenuated yellow fever vaccine strain. This specimen was PBMCs, taken 5 days after the yellow fever booster vaccination. These receptors were taken from a man younger than 35 who received the YFV17D yellow fever vaccine.

This chain joins TRBV10-3 and TRBJ1-4; D perhaps matches TRBD1 (5 bases). Looked up from germline, CDR1 is ENHRY and CDR2 is SYGVKD. With 3 bases removed from V and 2 bases from J, the gap between germline ends came to 16 bases. CDR3 size: 17 residues. The CDR3 DNA sequence: TGTGCCATCAGTGACCCTGCCGAGGGGAGGACTAATGAAAAACTGTTTTTT. Encoded protein: CAISDPAEGRTNEKLFF.

This clonotype has just a few counts. The J gene is TRBJ1-2, the V gene TRBV18, with D perhaps TRBD1 (6 bases). Germline V gene data show CDR1 as KGHSH and CDR2 as LQKENI. Trimming pared 2 bases from V and 3 bases from J, leaving 10 bases between. The CDR3 covers 14 residues. The CDR3 loop is CASSPKQGDYGYTF. The DNA of the CDR3 is TGTGCCAGCTCACCAAAACAGGGAGACTATGGCTACACCTTC.

This clonotype was counted only a few times. The J gene is TRBJ1-5, the V gene TRBV2; no reliable D call. Germline V gives CDR1 SNHLY, CDR2 FYNNEI. The CDR3 length is 13 residues. Trimming removed 2 bases from V and 6 bases from J, with 8 bases in between. CDR3 DNA sequence: TGTGCCAGCAGTGAAAGGGAGGGTCAGCCCCAGCATTTT. Its translation is CASSEREGQPQHF.

This chain connects TRBV7-2 to TRBJ1-2, with 8 bases fitting TRBD1. The ends lost 5 bases at V and 8 bases at J; junction bases unmatched: 7. The germline CDR1 and CDR2 sequences are SGHTA and FQGNSA. This CDR3 is built from 13 residues. CDR3 residues: CASSTTGVRGYTF. The CDR3 DNA follows: TGTGCCAGCAGCACGACAGGGGTGCGGGGCTACACCTTC.

The V and J genes are TRBV4-3 and TRBJ2-1; D remains unclear. Germline CDR1 LGHNA, CDR2 YSLEER. The CDR3 contains 14 residues. Trimming removed 1 base at V and 5 bases at J, with 9 bases between. The CDR3 spells CASSQGIPNNEQFF. DNA of the CDR3: TGCGCCAGCAGCCAAGGTATCCCCAACAATGAGCAGTTCTTC.

The chain uses TRBV20-1 and TRBJ1-2; D is undetermined. The CDR3 sequence is 11 residues long. Trimming left V 0 bases short and J 6 bases short, with 5 bases between. From germline, CDR1 is DFQATT and CDR2 SNEGSKA (reference sequence). The CDR3 DNA sequence: TGCAGTGCTAGAGAGAGGGATGGCTACACCTTC. Its translation: CSARERDGYTF.

There are a few counts of this clonotype. J is TRBJ1-1 and V is TRBV14; no clear D. This CDR3 is built from 15 residues. V shed 2 bases and J shed 0 bases, with 10 bases lying between them. Per germline, CDR1 SGHDN and CDR2 FVKESK. The CDR3 DNA reads TGTGCCAGCAGCCAATACCTCTTAATGAACACTGAAGCTTTCTTT. The encoded protein is CASSQYLLMNTEAFF.

The CDR3 bases are TGTGCCAGCAGTTTAATAAGGCCGGATACCTACACCTTC. Protein: CASSLIRPDTYTF. The J gene is TRBJ1-2, the V gene TRBV12-3 or TRBV12-4; D unresolved. The CDR3 runs to 13 residues. The V gene lost 2 bases and the J gene lost 10 bases, with 14 bases spanning the gap.

CDR3 sequence reads: CAISGSTNSGNTIYF. Here the CDR3 DNA reads TGTGCCATCAGTGGGTCCACCAACTCTGGAAACACCATATATTTT. The chain carries TRBV10-3 and TRBJ1-3; D gene unclear. This CDR3 has 15 residues. Per the germline V gene, CDR1 is ENHRY and CDR2 is SYGVKD. Trimming stripped 4 bases from V and 0 bases from J, with 10 bases between.

This chain joins TRBV24-1 and TRBJ2-2; unclear D gene. CDR3 length: 16 residues. Germline assignment: CDR1 KGHDR and CDR2 SFDVKD. V was trimmed by 3 bases and J by 4 bases, leaving 14 bases between them. The DNA for the CDR3 is TGTGCCACCAGTGATCCCCTCGCGGAAGTCACCGGGGAGCTGTTTTTT. Translating gives CATSDPLAEVTGELFF.

There are a few counts of this clonotype. The rearrangement uses TRBV6-5 and TRBJ1-1; no firm D call. The CDR3 runs 11 residues. Trimming shortened V by 8 bases and J by 3 bases, and 7 bases separated the two germline ends. CDR1 and CDR2 from the germline V gene are MNHEY and SVGAGI. The CDR3 reads CASVSYTEAFF. CDR3 coding DNA: TGTGCCAGCGTTTCCTACACTGAAGCTTTCTTT.

This clonotype was seen at least ten times. The chain has TRBV20-1 and TRBJ2-3; 10 bases align to TRBD2. V shed 6 bases, J shed 1 base, and the junction held 13 bases outside the gene matches. There are 17 residues in the CDR3. The germline V gene encodes CDR1 DFQATT and CDR2 SNEGSKA (reference sequence). Written as DNA, the CDR3 is TGCAGTGCACGATGGGCTAGCGGGGGTCGACGCACAGATACGCAGTATTTT. Protein product: CSARWASGGRRTDTQYF.

This clonotype was detected a few times. The chain employs TRBV7-9 and TRBJ2-1; maybe TRBD1 (5 bases). Deletions cut 2 bases from V and 2 bases from J, with 7 bases between. In germline, CDR1 is SEHNR, CDR2 FQNEAQ (reference sequence). The CDR3 is 14 amino acids. The DNA for the CDR3 is TGTGCCAGCAGCTTACCGACAGCCTACAATGAGCAGTTCTTC. Translation gives CASSLPTAYNEQFF.

Only a few counts were recorded for this clonotype. The V gene is TRBV7-8, the J gene TRBJ2-1; 10 bases are shared with TRBD2. Per germline, CDR1 SGHVS and CDR2 FQNEAQ. J lost 0 bases, V lost 1 base, and 9 bases had no gene match. This CDR3 is 19 amino acids long. The CDR3, as DNA: TGTGCCAGCAGCTTAGAGGCTAGCGGGGGTTACCCCTCCTACAATGAGCAGTTCTTC. Translating gives CASSLEASGGYPSYNEQFF.

The chain links TRBV10-3 to TRBJ1-5; 7 bases match TRBD1. CDR1 is ENHRY and CDR2 is SYGVKD in the germline V gene. The V segment lost 3 bases and the J segment 5 bases; nucleotides outside the gene matches: 7. This CDR3 has 15 residues. The CDR3 is CAISESLRGDQPQHF. CDR3 sequence (DNA): TGTGCCATCAGTGAAAGTCTCAGGGGGGATCAGCCCCAGCATTTT.

This clonotype occurred many times. V gene TRBV5-1 combines with J gene TRBJ1-1; maybe TRBD1 (6 bases). V lost 1 base to trimming and J lost 4 bases, with 17 bases between them. Germline V gene lookup returns CDR1 SGHRS and CDR2 YFSETQ. There are 16 residues in the CDR3. CDR3 in amino acids: CASSLLAGAGGTEAFF. The CDR3 DNA sequence: TGCGCCAGCAGCTTGTTGGCGGGGGCGGGTGGCACTGAAGCTTTCTTT.

This clonotype turned up a few times. This rearrangement joins TRBV5-1 to TRBJ2-2; D may match TRBD1 or TRBD2 (5 bases each). Germline lookup yields CDR1 SGHRS and CDR2 YFSETQ. This CDR3 contains 19 residues. V lost 0 bases to trimming and J lost 1 base, with 19 bases between them. CDR3 DNA: TGCGCCAGCAGCTTGGATCTTCGGGGCCAAAGAAAGAACACCGGGGAGCTGTTTTTT. It yields the protein CASSLDLRGQRKNTGELFF.

This clonotype was seen at least ten times. The chain links TRBV4-3 to TRBJ2-6; the D call may be TRBD1 or TRBD2 (5 bases each). V was pared by 1 base and J by 2 bases, with 6 bases between. Germline CDR1 LGHNA, CDR2 YSLEER. The CDR3 has 15 amino acids. CDR3 nucleotide sequence: TGCGCCAGCAGCCAAGGAGGGGCTGGGGCCAACGTCCTGACTTTC. Translated, it gives CASSQGGAGANVLTF.

This clonotype was recorded a few times. Here the CDR3 DNA reads TGTGCCAGCAGTGCCAACCGACAGGGTGGCACTGAAGCTTTCTTT. Protein: CASSANRQGGTEAFF. V and J are TRBV28 and TRBJ1-1; 7 bases map to TRBD1. This CDR3 comprises 15 residues. J lost 4 bases, V lost 5 bases, and 10 bases had no gene match. Germline CDR1 is MDHEN and CDR2 is SYDVKM.

The DNA for the CDR3 is TGTGCCAGCAGCCCAATGACAGCCTATGGCTACACCTTC. Amino acids: CASSPMTAYGYTF. This chain uses TRBV6-2 or TRBV6-3 with TRBJ1-2; a possible D gene is TRBD1 (5 bases). The length of the CDR3 is 13 residues. Trimming left V 6 bases short and J 4 bases short, with 12 bases between. CDR1 and CDR2 (germline): MNHEY, SVGEGT.

This chain links TRBV20-1 with TRBJ2-5; D gene ambiguous. The CDR3 covers 10 residues. CDR1 is DFQATT, CDR2 SNEGSKA, per germline (reference sequence). With 8 bases removed from V and 5 bases from J, the gap between germline ends came to 9 bases. CDR3 nucleotide sequence: TGCAGTCCCTATTGGGAGACCCAGTACTTC. Amino acids: CSPYWETQYF.